Each of the 8 T cell receptor beta chains below was sequenced from the same sample in a study of T cell responses to AZD1222 COVID-19 vaccine. Produced via immunoSEQ multiplex PCR; TCRdb's table is partial and in-frame only. Altogether about 62,000 clones are present, about 90% being singletons, with the ten largest covering approximately 5%. The specimen comprised peripheral blood, sampled on day 0 of AZD1222 vaccination. The receptors derive from an adult in good health.

The rearrangement links TRBV25-1 to TRBJ2-2, with no clear D. This CDR3 spans 12 amino acids. V lost 4 bases and J 7 bases, leaving 7 bases between the germline ends. The germline V gene has CDR1 MGHDK and CDR2 SYGVNS. The DNA of the CDR3 is TGTGCCAGCAGTGTAGGAGTCGGGGAGCTGTTTTTT. Protein: CASSVGVGELFF.

V is TRBV5-1 and J is TRBJ1-5, with D unclear. Germline V CDR1 and CDR2: SGHRS, YFSETQ. Trimming took 4 bases from V and 2 from J, leaving 10 bases between them. CDR3 length equals 14 residues. The DNA for the CDR3 is TGCGCCAGCAGCCCGAGTCCGGGCAATCAGCCCCAGCATTTT. Amino acids: CASSPSPGNQPQHF.

V gene TRBV29-1 combines with J gene TRBJ1-2; D unresolved. The CDR3 runs to 11 residues. Germline V lookup: CDR1 SQVTM, CDR2 ANQGSEA. Trimming left V 3 bases short and J 9 bases short, with 11 bases between. The CDR3 is CSVERAVSYTF. CDR3 in DNA: TGCAGCGTTGAGAGAGCGGTTAGCTACACCTTC. Full variable domain (missing parts from reference TRBV29-1 and TRBJ1-2): SAVISQKPSRDICQRGTSLTIQCQVDSQVTMMFWYRQQPGQSLTLIATANQGSEATYESGFVIDKFPISRPNLTFSTLTVSNMSPEDSSIYLCSVERAVSYTFGSGTRLTVV.

The rearrangement links TRBV30 to TRBJ1-6; D is ambiguous. Trimming left V 1 base short and J 7 bases short, with 8 bases between. This CDR3 has 13 residues. The V gene's germline CDR1 is GTSNPN and CDR2 SVGIG (reference sequence). The chain's CDR3 is CAWSETANSPLHF. DNA for the CDR3: TGTGCCTGGAGTGAGACTGCCAATTCACCCCTCCACTTT.

The chain couples TRBV27 to TRBJ1-4; D remains unclear. The CDR3 length is 14 residues. The germline V gene encodes CDR1 MNHEY and CDR2 SMNVEV (reference sequence). Trimming pared 5 bases from V and 4 bases from J, leaving 11 bases between. The CDR3 spells CASSPRVLNEKLFF. For the CDR3, the DNA is TGTGCCAGCAGTCCTCGGGTCCTTAATGAAAAACTGTTTTTT.

The V gene is TRBV5-1, the J gene TRBJ1-5; 8 bases map to TRBD1. Trimming cost V 4 bases and J 5 bases; bases outside gene matches: 2. CDR1 is SGHRS, CDR2 YFSETQ, per germline. The CDR3 loop spans 13 amino acids. CDR3 coding DNA: TGCGCCAGCAGCGTGACAGGGGATCAGCCCCAGCATTTT. This sequence encodes CASSVTGDQPQHF.

V usage is TRBV27 and J usage is TRBJ2-3; tentative D call: TRBD2 (6 bases). The CDR3 consists of 13 residues. Germline values: CDR1 MNHEY, CDR2 SMNVEV (reference sequence). V was trimmed by 7 bases and J by 1 base, leaving 9 bases between them. In DNA form, the CDR3 reads TGTGCCAGCATCGGAGGGGGCACAGATACGCAGTATTTT. Translation gives CASIGGGTDTQYF.

This clone showed up just once. The chain links TRBV9 to TRBJ1-5; 9 bases are a match to TRBD1. This CDR3 is built from 15 residues. Germline-derived CDR1 and CDR2 are SGDLS and YYNGEE. Trimming at V came to 3 bases and at J to 1 base, leaving 2 bases not matched to a gene. The CDR3 DNA sequence: TGTGCCAGCAGCGAGGGACAGGGAAGCAATCAGCCCCAGCATTTT. Its translation: CASSEGQGSNQPQHF.